These 20 T cell receptor beta chains came from one sample sequenced in a study of Ad26.COV2.S vaccination and SARS-CoV-2 variants. Treatment meaning: around 19 received Ad26.COV2.S at low or high dose, single or two shots; about five received placebo; per-sample allocation not given. Sampling happened 63 days after the first vaccine or placebo injection. Sequencing was performed with immunoSEQ multiplex PCR; in TCRdb, only in-frame clones are kept and a portion is missing. The sample holds around 340,000 clones, around nine tenths seen once. Specimen: peripheral blood, collected in a trial of Ad26.COV2.S vaccine versus placebo. These receptors originate from a person between 18 and 60 years old who received the Ad26.COV2.S COVID-19 vaccine or a placebo.

The genes are TRBV6-5 and TRBJ1-1, with a weak D call TRBD1 (5 bases). V lost 0 bases and J lost 7, with 12 bases in between. The CDR3 loop spans 14 amino acids. In germline, CDR1 is MNHEY, CDR2 SVGAGI. CDR3 nucleotides: TGTGCCAGCAGTTACTCGACGTATCAGGGTGAAGCTTTCTTT. Amino acids: CASSYSTYQGEAFF.

V and J are TRBV28 and TRBJ2-7; 9 bases are a match to TRBD2. Germline V gene sequence: CDR1 MDHEN, CDR2 SYDVKM. Trimming cost V 5 bases and J 0 bases; bases outside gene matches: 8. This CDR3 has 16 amino acids. CDR3 coding DNA: TGTGCCAGCAGTCGCTCGGATAGCGGGAGCTCCTACGAGCAGTACTTC. Its protein product is CASSRSDSGSSYEQYF.

The chain has TRBV6-5 and TRBJ1-5, with D tentatively TRBD1 (6 bases). The germline CDR1 and CDR2 sequences are MNHEY and SVGAGI. This CDR3 has 13 residues. Trimming left V 6 bases short and J 8 bases short, with 14 bases between. The chain's CDR3 is CASSLQGREPQHF. The CDR3, as DNA: TGTGCCAGCAGCCTACAGGGTCGGGAGCCCCAGCATTTT.

The V gene is TRBV5-1, the J gene TRBJ1-1, with 7 bases that match TRBD1. Germline V gene lookup returns CDR1 SGHRS and CDR2 YFSETQ. The CDR3 loop spans 15 amino acids. Losses at the gene ends were 1 base for V and 0 bases for J; bases not matched to a gene: 3. CDR3 in DNA: TGCGCCAGCAGCTTGAACAGGGGCATGAACACTGAAGCTTTCTTT. This gives the protein CASSLNRGMNTEAFF.

The J gene is TRBJ2-5, the V gene TRBV5-1, with D hard to call. CDR3 size: 15 residues. Trimming cost V 0 bases and J 4 bases, with 13 bases left between them. Germline CDR1 SGHRS, CDR2 YFSETQ. The CDR3 DNA sequence: TGCGCCAGCAGCTTGGGCCCTAGGTCAGGAGAGACCCAGTACTTC. This gives the protein CASSLGPRSGETQYF.

As for this clone: At the DNA level, this CDR3 is encoded by other sequences in the same sample as well. The chain carries TRBV18 and TRBJ1-4; TRBD1 is a possible D gene (5 bases). With 6 bases removed from V and 0 bases from J, the gap between germline ends came to 11 bases. Germline V lookup: CDR1 KGHSH, CDR2 LQKENI. The CDR3 extends over 15 amino acids. The CDR3 DNA reads as TGTGCCAGCTCTCTATCAGGGACAACTAATGAAAAACTGTTTTTT. It codes for CASSLSGTTNEKLFF. Variable domain in full (rest from reference TRBV18 and TRBJ1-4): NAGVMQNPRHLVRRRGQEARLRCSPMKGHSHVYWYRQLPEEGLKFMVYLQKENIIDESGMPKERFSAEFPKEGPSILRIQQVVRGDSAAYFCASSLSGTTNEKLFFGSGTQLSVL.

Worth noting for this clone: The junction and the germline gene differ at one end; a read error may be behind it. The chain joins TRBV11-2 to TRBJ2-7; 10 bases agree with TRBD1. This CDR3 region has 13 residues. The germline gives CDR1 SGHAT, CDR2 FQNNGV. Here the CDR3 reads CASSPGTGALSLF. In DNA form, the CDR3 reads TGTGCCAGCAGCCCTGGGACAGGGGCATTGAGCCTCTTC.

The DNA of the CDR3 is TGTGCCAGCAGCACCGGGCGGGGGCCTAATGAAAAACTGTTTTTT. This codes for CASSTGRGPNEKLFF. The chain is built from TRBV3-1 (or the pseudogene TRBV3-2) and TRBJ1-4, with D maybe TRBD1 (6 bases). Per the germline V gene, CDR1 is LGHDT and CDR2 is YNNKEL (reference sequence). V gave up 5 bases and J gave up 3 bases, with 13 bases separating them. The CDR3 totals 15 residues.

This clone is a singleton in its sample. The CDR3 DNA reads TGTGCCAGCAGCTTGTCCATAGGGAACACTGAAGCTTTCTTT. Residues: CASSLSIGNTEAFF. This chain joins TRBV5-4 and TRBJ1-1; D remains ambiguous. Germline V lookup: CDR1 SGHNT, CDR2 YYREEE (reference sequence). Trimming took 1 base from V and 1 from J, leaving 8 bases between them. The CDR3 is 14 amino acids.

The chain employs TRBV5-1 and TRBJ2-6, with D perhaps matching TRBD1 (6 bases). Germline V lookup: CDR1 SGHRS, CDR2 YFSETQ. The ends were cut back, 3 bases at V and 2 bases at J, with 9 bases in the middle. This CDR3 has 15 residues. CDR3 protein: CASSSQGAGANVLTF. CDR3 coding DNA: TGCGCCAGCAGCTCACAGGGAGCTGGGGCCAACGTCCTGACTTTC.

The rearrangement joins TRBV18 to TRBJ1-6; possibly TRBD1 for D (5 bases). The CDR3 contains 14 residues. CDR1 is KGHSH and CDR2 is LQKENI in the germline V gene. The V gene lost 3 bases and the J gene lost 8 bases, with 11 bases spanning the gap. The CDR3 is CASSPNRRDSPLHF. CDR3 bases: TGTGCCAGCTCACCGAACAGGAGGGATTCACCCCTCCACTTT.

J is TRBJ2-2 and V is TRBV7-2; no clear D. Germline V lookup: CDR1 SGHTA, CDR2 FQGNSA. The CDR3 length is 17 residues. Trimming cost V 7 bases and J 0 bases, with 18 bases left between them. CDR3 nucleotides: TGTGCCAGCACCCCGGTCTCTTCGCTGACGAACACCGGGGAGCTGTTTTTT. Protein product: CASTPVSSLTNTGELFF.

This chain connects TRBV5-4 to TRBJ1-4, with a weak D call TRBD1 (5 bases). Germline assignment: CDR1 SGHNT and CDR2 YYREEE (reference sequence). The ends were cut back, 8 bases at V and 0 bases at J, with 11 bases in the middle. CDR3 length equals 14 residues. The CDR3 reads CASSGGATNEKLFF. The CDR3 coding sequence is TGTGCCAGTTCTGGGGGAGCAACTAATGAAAAACTGTTTTTT. The whole variable domain, remainder taken from reference TRBV5-4 and TRBJ1-4, is ETGVTQSPTHLIKTRGQQVTLRCSSQSGHNTVSWYQQALGQGPQFIFQYYREEENGRGNFPPRFSGLQFPNYSSELNVNALELDDSALYLCASSGGATNEKLFFGSGTQLSVL.

The chain couples TRBV28 to TRBJ1-3; 7 bases match TRBD1. The germline CDR1 and CDR2 sequences are MDHEN and SYDVKM. Losses at the gene ends were 1 base for V and 3 bases for J; bases not matched to a gene: 12. This CDR3 region has 18 residues. In DNA, the CDR3 is TGTGCCAGCAGTTTATCGTACCTGGCAGGGGGGTATGGAAACACCATATATTTT. This encodes CASSLSYLAGGYGNTIYF.

V gene TRBV7-9 combines with J gene TRBJ2-1; the match to TRBD1 covers 10 bases. The germline V gene has CDR1 SEHNR and CDR2 FQNEAQ (reference sequence). V dropped 3 bases and J dropped 2; count of bases not matched to a gene: 4. This CDR3 is 16 amino acids long. In DNA, the CDR3 is TGTGCCAGCAGCTTCCCGACAGGGGGCCCCTACAATGAGCAGTTCTTC. Amino acids: CASSFPTGGPYNEQFF.

The V gene is TRBV28, the J gene TRBJ2-7; 8 bases are shared with TRBD1. Trimming at V came to 2 bases and at J to 3 bases, leaving 6 bases not matched to a gene. The germline CDR1 and CDR2 sequences are MDHEN and SYDVKM. The CDR3 has 15 residues. The CDR3 protein is CASSLVWTGNYEQYF. The DNA for the CDR3 is TGTGCCAGCAGTTTAGTATGGACAGGGAACTACGAGCAGTACTTC.

The CDR3: CASRPGQQMNTEAFF. The CDR3 DNA is TGTGCCAGCAGACCGGGACAGCAAATGAACACTGAAGCTTTCTTT. The chain combines TRBV28 with TRBJ1-1, with 7 bases that match TRBD1. CDR1 and CDR2 from the germline V gene are MDHEN and SYDVKM. V gave up 6 bases and J gave up 0 bases; unmatched junction bases: 7. This CDR3 spans 15 amino acids.

V gene TRBV7-9 combines with J gene TRBJ1-2; 9 bases are a match to TRBD1. This CDR3 contains 14 residues. The V gene's germline CDR1 is SEHNR and CDR2 FQNEAQ (reference sequence). The junction had 7 bases not matched to a gene; V was cut back by 6 bases and J by 5 bases. The CDR3 reads CASSRPGTGYGYTF. The CDR3 coding sequence is TGTGCCAGCAGTCGCCCCGGGACAGGGTATGGCTACACCTTC.

This clone was counted between two and nine times. J is TRBJ2-2 and V is TRBV27; no clear D. The germline gives CDR1 MNHEY, CDR2 SMNVEV (reference sequence). V was trimmed by 0 bases and J by 7 bases, leaving 9 bases between them. There are 14 residues in the CDR3. The CDR3 reads CASSLSSPSGELFF. The DNA for the CDR3 is TGTGCCAGCAGTTTATCGAGTCCCAGCGGGGAGCTGTTTTTT.

The V call is TRBV5-1, the J call TRBJ2-1, with 8 bases lining up with TRBD1. The CDR3 sequence is 15 residues long. Germline assignment: CDR1 SGHRS and CDR2 YFSETQ. V was pared by 4 bases and J by 11 bases, with 14 bases of the junction left unmatched. The CDR3 nucleotides read TGCGCCAGCAGCGCCGGGGACAGGTCTATCCCCCAGCAGTTCTTC. Translated, it gives CASSAGDRSIPQQFF.